This T cell receptor beta chain was documented in a study of read filtering for tumor transcriptome and immune sequencing. This CDR3 region has 12 residues. V shed 5 bases and J 2 bases; nucleotides not matched to a gene: 2. Germline values: CDR1 GTSNPN, CDR2 SVGIG (reference sequence). This clonotype was observed at least ten times. This library used roughly 0.4 ug RNA and molecular barcoded adaptors spanning alpha/delta and beta/gamma chains. One entry per CDR3 protein results from TCRdb running MiXCR on the reads. This table holds 75,000 to 95,000 distinct CDR3 sequences, 20% to 25% found once. The sample comprised a population of CD138-negative cells sorted from bone marrow. The TCR sequence derives from a donor aged 40 or older with multiple myeloma. The V gene is TRBV30, the J gene TRBJ1-1, with 7 bases matching TRBD1. The CDR3 nucleotides read TGTGCCTGGGGGGACAGAAACACTGAAGCTTTCTTT. Translating it yields CAWGDRNTEAFF. The full variable domain, completed using reference TRBV30 and TRBJ1-1, is SQTIHQWPATLVQPVGSPLSLECTVEGTSNPNLYWYRQAAGRGLQLLFYSVGIGQISSEVPQNLSASRPQDRQFILSSKKLLLSDSGFYLCAWGDRNTEAFFGQGTRLTVV.